Shown below are 3 T cell receptor beta chains from a single sample sequenced in a study of OX40 agonist ivuxolimab in advanced cancers. The protocol was immunoSEQ multiplex PCR, while the TCRdb copy is restricted to in-frame clones and leaves out a portion. The sample lists tens of thousands of clones; 80% to 90% were seen once. The input for sequencing was CD4+ or CD8+ T cells sorted from blood, taken in a trial of the OX40 agonist ivuxolimab. Source of these receptors: an adult with an advanced solid tumor such as melanoma, head and neck, liver or kidney cancer.

The chain employs TRBV5-1 and TRBJ2-2; D might be TRBD2 (6 bases). Looked up from germline, CDR1 is SGHRS and CDR2 is YFSETQ. The CDR3 contains 19 residues. Trimming removed 0 bases at V and 3 bases at J, with 21 bases between. The CDR3 nucleotides read TGCGCCAGCAGCTTGGTAAGGAGGGAGCGTATAGTGGACACCGGGGAGCTGTTTTTT. Its protein is CASSLVRRERIVDTGELFF. The variable domain in full, completed from reference TRBV5-1 and TRBJ2-2, reads KAGVTQTPRYLIKTRGQQVTLSCSPISGHRSVSWYQQTPGQGLQFLFEYFSETQRNKGNFPGRFSGRQFSNSRSEMNVSTLELGDSALYLCASSLVRRERIVDTGELFFGEGSRLTVL.

The chain combines TRBV2 with TRBJ1-1; possible D gene TRBD1, 5 bases. V gave up 7 bases and J gave up 6 bases, with 12 bases separating them. The CDR3 loop spans 12 amino acids. Germline V gene data show CDR1 as SNHLY and CDR2 as FYNNEI. The CDR3 coding sequence is TGTGCCAGCAATCAGGGCTGGTCTGAAGCTTTCTTT. Protein sequence: CASNQGWSEAFF.

Comment on this clone: A read error may account for a junction end that differs from germline. The chain links TRBV7-7 to TRBJ2-6; TRBD1 agrees at 7 bases. Germline CDR1 and CDR2: SSHAT and FNYEAQ (reference sequence). The CDR3 sequence is 16 residues long. The CDR3 is CASSPIQGSGANVLTF. CDR3 nucleotides: TGTGCTAGCAGCCCGATACAGGGGAGTGGGGCCAACGTCCTGACTTTC.